This TCR beta chain emerged from a study of CD8+CD57+ T cells in acquired aplastic anemia. This clonotype appeared a few times. Antigen: not known. The use of genomic DNA as template underpinned the TCR beta VDJ and CDR3 profiling. One entry per CDR3 protein results from TCRdb running MiXCR on the reads. The sample contains roughly 240,000 distinct CDR3 sequences, more than 45% of which appear only once. This CDR3 spans 14 amino acids. The V end was cut by 4 bases, the J end by 3 bases, with 13 bases between. CDR1 is LGHNA, CDR2 YNFKEQ, per germline. The authors sequenced patients whose flow cytometry had shown CD8+CD57+ cell expansion. With no exception, the patients had severe acquired aplastic anemia. Patients were therapy-naive when their blood was sampled. Study-level points and caveats: Statistical testing detected no significant gap in CD8+ Simpson's diversity between patients and controls.

This chain connects TRBV4-2 to TRBJ2-7; D ambiguous. The sequenced material came from sorted CD4+, CD8+, or CD8+CD57+ T cells (not recorded which) from PBMCs. The receptor comes from a human donor with aplastic anemia. The CDR3 region is CASSPPAHVYEQYF. In nucleotides, the CDR3 is TGTGCCAGCAGCCCCCCGGCACATGTCTACGAGCAGTACTTC.